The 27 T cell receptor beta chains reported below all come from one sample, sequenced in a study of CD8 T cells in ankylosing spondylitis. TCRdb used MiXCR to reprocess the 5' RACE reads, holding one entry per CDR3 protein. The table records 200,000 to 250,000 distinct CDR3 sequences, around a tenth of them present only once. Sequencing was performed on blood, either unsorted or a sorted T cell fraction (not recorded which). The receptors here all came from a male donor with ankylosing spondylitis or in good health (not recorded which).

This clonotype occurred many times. The CDR3 DNA reads TGCGCCAGCACGGGGGCGGGATCCCCGAAAAACATTCAGTACTTC. This encodes CASTGAGSPKNIQYF. The rearrangement joins TRBV5-1 to TRBJ2-4; D possibly matches TRBD1 or TRBD2 (6 bases each). Trimming left V 6 bases short and J 4 bases short, with 17 bases between. The CDR3 contains 15 residues. Germline CDR1 and CDR2: SGHRS and YFSETQ.

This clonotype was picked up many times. The CDR3 here is CASSRQTGGDNEQFF. The CDR3 DNA is TGTGCCAGCAGCCGCCAGACAGGGGGGGACAATGAGCAGTTCTTC. The genes are TRBV5-5 and TRBJ2-1; 9 nucleotides align to TRBD1. Germline V lookup: CDR1 SGHKS, CDR2 YYEKEE (reference sequence). Trimming took 4 bases from V and 5 from J; bases not matched to a gene: 7. CDR3 length: 15 residues.

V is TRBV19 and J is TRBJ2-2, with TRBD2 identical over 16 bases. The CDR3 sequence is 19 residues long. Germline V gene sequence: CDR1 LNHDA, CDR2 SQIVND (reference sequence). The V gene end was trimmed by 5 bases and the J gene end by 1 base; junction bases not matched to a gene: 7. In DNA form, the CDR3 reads TGTGCCAGTAGTGCCGGGACTAGCGGGAGGGACTTGAACACCGGGGAGCTGTTTTTT. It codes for CASSAGTSGRDLNTGELFF.

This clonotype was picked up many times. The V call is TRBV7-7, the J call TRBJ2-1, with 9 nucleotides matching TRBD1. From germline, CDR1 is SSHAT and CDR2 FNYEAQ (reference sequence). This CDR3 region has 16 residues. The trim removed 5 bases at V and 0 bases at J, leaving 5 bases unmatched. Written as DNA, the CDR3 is TGTGCCAGCAGCCGGGGACAGGGAAGCTCCTACAATGAGCAGTTCTTC. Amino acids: CASSRGQGSSYNEQFF.

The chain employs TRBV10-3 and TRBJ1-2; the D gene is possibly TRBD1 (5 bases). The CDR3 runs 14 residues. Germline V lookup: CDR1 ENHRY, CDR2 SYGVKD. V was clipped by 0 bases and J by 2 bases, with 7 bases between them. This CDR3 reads CAISESSGNYGYTF. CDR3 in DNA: TGTGCCATCAGTGAGTCGTCAGGGAACTATGGCTACACCTTC.

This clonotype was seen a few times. The CDR3 protein is CASSLPSGRFREQYF. CDR3 bases: TGTGCCAGCAGCTTACCTAGCGGGAGATTTCGGGAGCAGTACTTC. The chain employs TRBV11-2 and TRBJ2-7, with TRBD2 matching 10 bases. The CDR3 is made up of 15 amino acids. With V trimmed by 2 bases and J by 7 bases, 8 bases remained unmatched. Germline values: CDR1 SGHAT, CDR2 FQNNGV. The whole variable domain, filled in from reference TRBV11-2 and TRBJ2-7, reads EAGVAQSPRYKIIEKRQSVAFWCNPISGHATLYWYQQILGQGPKLLIQFQNNGVVDDSQLPKDRFSAERLKGVDSTLKIQPAKLEDSAVYLCASSLPSGRFREQYFGPGTRLTVT.

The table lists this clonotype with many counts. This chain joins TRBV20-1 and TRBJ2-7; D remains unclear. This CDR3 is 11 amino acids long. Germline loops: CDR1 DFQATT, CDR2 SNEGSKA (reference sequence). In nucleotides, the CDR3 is TGCAGCGCTCTTCACAGTAGCGAGCAGTACTTC. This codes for CSALHSSEQYF.

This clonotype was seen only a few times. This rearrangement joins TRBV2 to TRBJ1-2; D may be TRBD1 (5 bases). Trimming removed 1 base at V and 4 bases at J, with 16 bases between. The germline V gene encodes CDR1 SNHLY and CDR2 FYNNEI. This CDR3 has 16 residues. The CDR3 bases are TGTGCCAGCAGTGAAGGGGAGACTGGGGGGTTCTATGGCTACACCTTC. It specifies CASSEGETGGFYGYTF.

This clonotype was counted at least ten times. The CDR3 nucleotides read TGCGCCAGCAGTTACGGGGACCACAATGAGCAGTTCTTC. This codes for CASSYGDHNEQFF. The rearrangement uses TRBV5-1 and TRBJ2-1; either TRBD1 or TRBD2 may supply D (5 bases each). The CDR3 contains 13 residues. V lost 5 bases and J lost 5, with 11 bases in between. Germline CDR1 and CDR2: SGHRS and YFSETQ.

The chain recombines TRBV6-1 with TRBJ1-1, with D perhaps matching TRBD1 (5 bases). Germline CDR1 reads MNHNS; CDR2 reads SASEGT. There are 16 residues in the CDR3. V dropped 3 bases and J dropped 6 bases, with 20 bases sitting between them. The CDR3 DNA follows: TGTGCCAGCAGTGACGACAGTGGGGTAATGTTGGCTGAAGCTTTCTTT. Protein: CASSDDSGVMLAEAFF.

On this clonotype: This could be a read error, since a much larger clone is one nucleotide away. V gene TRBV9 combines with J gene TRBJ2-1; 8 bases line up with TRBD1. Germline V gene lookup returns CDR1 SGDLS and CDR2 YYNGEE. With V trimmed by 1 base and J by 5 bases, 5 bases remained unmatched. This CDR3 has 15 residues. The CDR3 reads CASSVTGTGNNEQFF. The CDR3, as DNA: TGTGCCAGCAGCGTAACCGGGACAGGTAACAATGAGCAGTTCTTC.

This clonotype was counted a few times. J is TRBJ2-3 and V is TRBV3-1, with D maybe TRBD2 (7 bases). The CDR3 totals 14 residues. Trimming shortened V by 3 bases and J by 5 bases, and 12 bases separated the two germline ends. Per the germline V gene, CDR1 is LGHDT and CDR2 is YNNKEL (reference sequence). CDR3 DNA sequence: TGTGCCAGCAGCCACGGGGGGCGCCGAGATACGCAGTATTTT. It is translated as CASSHGGRRDTQYF.

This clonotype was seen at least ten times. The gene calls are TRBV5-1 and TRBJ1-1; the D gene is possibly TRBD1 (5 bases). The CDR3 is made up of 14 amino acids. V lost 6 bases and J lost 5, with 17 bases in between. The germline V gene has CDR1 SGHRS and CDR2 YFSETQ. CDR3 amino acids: CASNPGLGETEAFF. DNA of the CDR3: TGCGCCAGCAACCCGGGGCTGGGGGAGACTGAAGCTTTCTTT.

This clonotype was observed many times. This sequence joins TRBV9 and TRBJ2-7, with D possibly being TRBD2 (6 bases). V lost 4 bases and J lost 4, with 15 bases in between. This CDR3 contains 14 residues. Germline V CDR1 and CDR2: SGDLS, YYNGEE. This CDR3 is CASSPTSKGYEQYF. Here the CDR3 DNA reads TGTGCCAGCAGCCCCACTAGCAAGGGGTACGAGCAGTACTTC.

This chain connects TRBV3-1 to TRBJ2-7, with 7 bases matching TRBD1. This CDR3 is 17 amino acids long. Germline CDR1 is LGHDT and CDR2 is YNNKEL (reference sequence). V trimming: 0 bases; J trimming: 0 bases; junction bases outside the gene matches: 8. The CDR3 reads CASSQERTGQSSYEQYF. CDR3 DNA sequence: TGTGCCAGCAGCCAAGAACGGACAGGCCAGAGCTCCTACGAGCAGTACTTC.

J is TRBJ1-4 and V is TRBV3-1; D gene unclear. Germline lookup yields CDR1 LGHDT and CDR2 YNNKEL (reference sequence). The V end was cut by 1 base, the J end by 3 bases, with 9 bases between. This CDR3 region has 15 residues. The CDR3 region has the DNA TGTGCCAGCAGCCAAGGACTGAATTCTAATGAAAAACTGTTTTTT. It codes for CASSQGLNSNEKLFF.

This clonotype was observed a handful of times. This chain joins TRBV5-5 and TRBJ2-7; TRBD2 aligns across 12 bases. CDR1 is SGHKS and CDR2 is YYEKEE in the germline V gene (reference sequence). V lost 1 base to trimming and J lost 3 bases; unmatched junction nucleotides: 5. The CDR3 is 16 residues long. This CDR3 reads CASSLYPSGRVYEQYF. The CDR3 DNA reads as TGTGCCAGCAGCTTGTATCCTAGCGGGAGGGTCTACGAGCAGTACTTC.

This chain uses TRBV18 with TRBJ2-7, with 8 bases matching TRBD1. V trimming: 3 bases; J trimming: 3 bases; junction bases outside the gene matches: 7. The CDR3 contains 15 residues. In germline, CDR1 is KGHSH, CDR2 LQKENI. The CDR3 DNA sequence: TGTGCCAGCTCACCTGGGACAGGCGCGGACTACGAGCAGTACTTC. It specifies CASSPGTGADYEQYF.

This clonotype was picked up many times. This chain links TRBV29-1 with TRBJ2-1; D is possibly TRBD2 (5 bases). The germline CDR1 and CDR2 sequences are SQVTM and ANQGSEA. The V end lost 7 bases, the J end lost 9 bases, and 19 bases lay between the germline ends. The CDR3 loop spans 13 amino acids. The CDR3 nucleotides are TGCAGCGCAGAGAGGGTTGCGACGGGTGAGCAGTTCTTC. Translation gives CSAERVATGEQFF.

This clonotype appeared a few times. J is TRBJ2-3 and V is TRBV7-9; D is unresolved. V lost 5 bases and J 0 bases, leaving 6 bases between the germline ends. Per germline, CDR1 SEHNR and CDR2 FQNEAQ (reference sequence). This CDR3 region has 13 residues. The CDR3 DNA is TGTGCCAGCAGCCACGACAGCACAGATACGCAGTATTTT. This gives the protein CASSHDSTDTQYF.

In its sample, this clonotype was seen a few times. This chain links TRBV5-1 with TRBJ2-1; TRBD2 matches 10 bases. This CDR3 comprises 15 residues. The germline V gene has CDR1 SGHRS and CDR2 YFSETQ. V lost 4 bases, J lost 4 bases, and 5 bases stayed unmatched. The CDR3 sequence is CASSEREGPYNEQFF. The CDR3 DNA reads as TGCGCCAGCAGCGAGCGGGAGGGCCCTTACAATGAGCAGTTCTTC.

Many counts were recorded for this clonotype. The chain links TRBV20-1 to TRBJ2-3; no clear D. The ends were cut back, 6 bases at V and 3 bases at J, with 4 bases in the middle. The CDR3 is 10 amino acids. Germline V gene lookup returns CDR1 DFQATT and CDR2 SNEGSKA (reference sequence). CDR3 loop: CSAGTDTQYF. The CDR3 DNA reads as TGCAGTGCAGGAACAGATACGCAGTATTTT.

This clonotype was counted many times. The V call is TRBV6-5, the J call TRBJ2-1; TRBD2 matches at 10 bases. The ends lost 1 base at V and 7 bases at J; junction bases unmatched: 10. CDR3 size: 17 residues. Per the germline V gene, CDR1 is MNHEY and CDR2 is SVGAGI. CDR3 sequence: CASSYLLAGPGMNEQFF. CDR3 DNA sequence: TGTGCCAGCAGTTACTTACTAGCGGGGCCCGGAATGAATGAGCAGTTCTTC.

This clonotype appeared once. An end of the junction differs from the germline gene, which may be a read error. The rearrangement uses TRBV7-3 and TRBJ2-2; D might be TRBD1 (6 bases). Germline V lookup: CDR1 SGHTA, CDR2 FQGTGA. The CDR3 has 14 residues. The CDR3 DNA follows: TGTGCCAGCAGCCCTTGGACAGAACACCGGGGAGCTGTTTTT. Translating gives CASSPWTEHRGAVF.

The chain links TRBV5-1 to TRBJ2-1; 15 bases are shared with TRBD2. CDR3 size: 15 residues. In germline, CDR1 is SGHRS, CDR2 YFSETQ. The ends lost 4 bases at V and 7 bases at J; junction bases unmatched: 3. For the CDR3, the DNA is TGCGCCAGCAGCGTAGGGACTAGCGGGGGGAATGAGCAGTTCTTC. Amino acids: CASSVGTSGGNEQFF.

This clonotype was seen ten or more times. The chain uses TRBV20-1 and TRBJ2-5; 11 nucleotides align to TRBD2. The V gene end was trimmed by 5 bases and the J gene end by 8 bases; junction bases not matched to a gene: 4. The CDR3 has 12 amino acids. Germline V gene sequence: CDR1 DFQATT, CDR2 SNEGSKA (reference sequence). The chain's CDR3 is CSAGLAGGTQYF. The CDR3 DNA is TGCAGTGCTGGACTAGCGGGCGGAACCCAGTACTTC.

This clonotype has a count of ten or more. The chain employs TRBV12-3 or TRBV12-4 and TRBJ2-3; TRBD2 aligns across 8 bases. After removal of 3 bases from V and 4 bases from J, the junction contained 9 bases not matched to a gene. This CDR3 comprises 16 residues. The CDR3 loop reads CASSFGAGEGSDTQYF. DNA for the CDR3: TGTGCCAGCAGTTTTGGAGCGGGAGAAGGGTCAGATACGCAGTATTTT.